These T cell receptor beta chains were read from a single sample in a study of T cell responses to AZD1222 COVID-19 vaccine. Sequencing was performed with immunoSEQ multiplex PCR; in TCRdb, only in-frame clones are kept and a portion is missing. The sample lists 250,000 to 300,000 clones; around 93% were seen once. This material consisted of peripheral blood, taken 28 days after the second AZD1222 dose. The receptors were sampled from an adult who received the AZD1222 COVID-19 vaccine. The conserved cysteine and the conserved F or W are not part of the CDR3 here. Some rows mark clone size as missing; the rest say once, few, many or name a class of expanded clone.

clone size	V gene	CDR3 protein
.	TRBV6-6	ASSYRGDNQPQH
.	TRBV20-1	SAVPEYGYT
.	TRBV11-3	ASSLVGGELF
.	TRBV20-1	SAVTSDEQY
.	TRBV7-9	ASSLEYGYT
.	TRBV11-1	ASSPEIAGVYNEQF
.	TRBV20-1	SASRGDQY
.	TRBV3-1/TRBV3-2	ASSQDLTGGQPQH
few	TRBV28	ASSSPGTFYGYT
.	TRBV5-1	ASSVTGDGYT
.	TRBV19	ASSNTETMNTEAF
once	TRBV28	ASSQKQGTLGYT
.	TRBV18	ASSPGTGRAISYEQY
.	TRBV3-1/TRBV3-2	ASSQDGSTEAF
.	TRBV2	ASSVAGIKTDTQY
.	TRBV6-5	ASSRDQPQH